This TCR beta chain appears in the sequencing data of a study of human T cells and chemical hapten exposure. In TCRdb, the RACE reads were re-called with MiXCR into one record per CDR3 protein. The sample consists of about 15,000 distinct CDR3 sequences, about a sixth of them appearing once. This clonotype was recorded at least ten times. The antigen remains undetermined. The junction does not match germline at one end; this may be a read error. The time point denotes: patch test 1, 2 weeks after DPC sensitization. The sample's treatment: therapeutic diphenylcyclopropenone sensitization with weekly scalp DPC. Ahead of each patch test application, blood was drawn. Unfractionated whole blood was the source from which total RNA was extracted. Germline values: CDR1 SGHKS, CDR2 YYEKEE (reference sequence). This CDR3 has 13 amino acids. Study conclusions and caveats: Following DPC sensitization, TCRs present above 1 in 1000 frequency showed no change.

This sequence joins TRBV5-5 and TRBJ1-2; 7 bases are shared with TRBD1. The clonotype comes from a woman in her 30s with alopecia areata. Some clones in this sample may be carry-over from other donors' samples. The sequenced sample was whole blood, obtained in connection with sensitization to the hapten diphenylcyclopropenone (DPC). The CDR3 DNA sequence: TGTGCCAGCAGCTTGGGAGGACAGGAGCATAACTCCTTC. It translates to CASSLGGQEHNSF.